This T cell receptor (beta chain) was recovered during a study of T cell responses to AZD1222 COVID-19 vaccine. In regard to this clone: Its specificity is not known.

Study results and caveats: Baseline seropositivity occurred in only a handful of AZD1222 recipients. Unmutated variant regions reportedly attract nearly half of all spike-specific TCRs.

Sequencing used immunoSEQ multiplex PCR; TCRdb keeps in-frame clones, though not all of them. Of about 55,000 clones in the sample, approximately 80% were seen once. The origin of this receptor is an adult who received the AZD1222 COVID-19 vaccine. Sequenced here: peripheral blood, sampled 28 days after the second AZD1222 dose.

CDR3 nucleotide sequence: TGCGCCAGCAGGCCGCTGGGACGGATGAACACTGAAGCTTTCTTT. It is translated as CASRPLGRMNTEAFF. The chain links TRBV5-1 to TRBJ1-1, with a possible D match to TRBD1 (5 bases). V was trimmed by 5 bases and J by 0 bases, leaving 14 bases between them. Germline CDR1 and CDR2: SGHRS and YFSETQ. The CDR3 spans 15 residues.